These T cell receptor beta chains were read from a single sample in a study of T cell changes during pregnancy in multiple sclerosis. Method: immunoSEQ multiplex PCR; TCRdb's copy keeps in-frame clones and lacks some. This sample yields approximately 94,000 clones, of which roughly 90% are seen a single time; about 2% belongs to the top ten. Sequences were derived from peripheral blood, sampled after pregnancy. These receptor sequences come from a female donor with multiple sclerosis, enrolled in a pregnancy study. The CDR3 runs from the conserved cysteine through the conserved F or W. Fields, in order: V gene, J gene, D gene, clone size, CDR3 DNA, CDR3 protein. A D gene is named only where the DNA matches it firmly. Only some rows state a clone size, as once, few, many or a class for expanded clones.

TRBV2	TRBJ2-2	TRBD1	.	TGTGCCAGCAGTCAAGACAGGGTTTGGGTCACCGGGGAGCTGTTTTTT	CASSQDRVWVTGELFF
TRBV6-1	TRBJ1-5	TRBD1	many	TGTGCCAGCAGCGCCCCGACAGGGGACAATCAGCCCCAGCATTTT	CASSAPTGDNQPQHF
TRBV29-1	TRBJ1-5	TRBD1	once	TGCAGCGTCGGACAGGGCGATCAGCCCCAGCATTTT	CSVGQGDQPQHF
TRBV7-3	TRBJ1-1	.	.	TGTGCCAGCAGCTTAATGCCAGAGAACACTGAAGCTTTCTTT	CASSLMPENTEAFF
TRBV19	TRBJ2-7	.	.	TGTGCCAGTAGTATAGGCGGCGCCCTACGGGTCGAGCAGTACTTC	CASSIGGALRVEQYF
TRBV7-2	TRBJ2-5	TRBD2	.	TGTGCCAGCAGCTCGTCTAGCGGGGGAGAGACCCAGTACTTC	CASSSSSGGETQYF
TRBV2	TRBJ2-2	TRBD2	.	TGTGCCAGCAGAACCAGCGGGAGTAGTACCGGGGAGCTGTTTTTT	CASRTSGSSTGELFF
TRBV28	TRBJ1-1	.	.	TGTGCCAGTGGGGGCGGTCTCACTGAAGCTTTCTTT	CASGGGLTEAFF
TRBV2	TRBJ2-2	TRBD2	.	TGTGCCAGCATAGCCGGGGGGGCGAGCGGGGAGCTGTTTTTT	CASIAGGASGELFF
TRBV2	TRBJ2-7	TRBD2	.	TGTGCCAGCAAGGCTGGGGGGAGGGCCTACGAGCAGTACTTC	CASKAGGRAYEQYF
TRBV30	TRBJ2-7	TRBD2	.	TGTGCCTGGAGGGTTGTTAGCGGGTACGAGCAGTACTTC	CAWRVVSGYEQYF
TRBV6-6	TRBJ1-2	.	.	TGTGCCAGCAGTCGAAATCCAGGGGACGGCTACACCTTC	CASSRNPGDGYTF
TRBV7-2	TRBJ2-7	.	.	TGTGCCAGCAGCTTAGCGTCCTCACGTAGCTCCTACGAGCAGTACTTC	CASSLASSRSSYEQYF
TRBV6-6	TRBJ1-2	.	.	TGTGCCAGCAGGCCGACAGGTTTGACCTATGGCTACACCTTC	CASRPTGLTYGYTF
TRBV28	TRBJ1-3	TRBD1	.	TGTGCCAGCAGTCTCATTCAGGGGGCAACCTCTGGAAACACCATATATTTT	CASSLIQGATSGNTIYF